The 19 T cell receptor beta chains below were found in one sample sequenced in a study of T-cell reconstitution after alpha-beta-depleted transplantation in children. Preparing the TCRbeta library involved the use of unique molecular identifiers. One entry per CDR3 protein results from TCRdb running MiXCR on the PCR reads. The sample lists 670,000 or so distinct CDR3 sequences; roughly 14% were seen once. Sequenced material: PBMCs, taken before TCRalphabeta/CD19-depleted stem cell transplant. These receptors were collected from a girl aged 2-10 years with congenital amegakaryocytic thrombocytopenia, due to receive a stem cell transplant.

This clonotype came up many times. The J gene is TRBJ1-5, the V gene TRBV5-1; no clear D gene. Germline lookup yields CDR1 SGHRS and CDR2 YFSETQ. The CDR3 is made up of 14 amino acids. V dropped 0 bases and J dropped 4 bases, with 8 bases sitting between them. The CDR3 reads CASSLGAANQPQHF. The CDR3 region has the DNA TGCGCCAGCAGCTTGGGAGCAGCTAATCAGCCCCAGCATTTT.

This clonotype was seen a handful of times. V and J are TRBV28 and TRBJ2-5, with D perhaps given as TRBD1 or TRBD2 (5 bases each). Trimming took off 6 bases at V and 2 bases at J, with 13 bases between the two ends. The length of the CDR3 is 14 residues. From germline, CDR1 is MDHEN and CDR2 SYDVKM. The CDR3 here is CASSLTGLQETQYF. CDR3 DNA sequence: TGTGCCAGCAGCCTAACGGGGCTGCAAGAGACCCAGTACTTC.

This clonotype showed up just a few times. The chain recombines TRBV25-1 with TRBJ1-1, with D unclear. This CDR3 region has 13 residues. Germline V gene sequence: CDR1 MGHDK, CDR2 SYGVNS. Trimming pared 0 bases from V and 8 bases from J, leaving 10 bases between. CDR3 amino acids: CASSEYSRAEAFF. DNA for the CDR3: TGTGCCAGCAGTGAATATTCGAGGGCGGAAGCTTTCTTT.

This chain links TRBV12-3 or TRBV12-4 with TRBJ2-7; TRBD1 aligns across 7 bases. The CDR3 loop spans 15 amino acids. The V segment lost 5 bases and the J segment 1 base; nucleotides outside the gene matches: 8. The CDR3 nucleotides read TGTGCCAGCAGTCCGACAGGGTCCCTGTCCTACGAGCAGTACTTC. As protein: CASSPTGSLSYEQYF.

This chain links TRBV25-1 with TRBJ2-3, with D uncertain. The germline CDR1 and CDR2 sequences are MGHDK and SYGVNS. Between the trimmed V and J ends, which lost 10 bases and 5 bases, there was a span of 10 bases. The CDR3 totals 11 residues. CDR3 in DNA: TGTGCCACCACCAGGAGAGATACGCAGTATTTT. It codes for CATTRRDTQYF.

This clonotype was counted a few times. CDR3 nucleotide sequence: TGCAGTGCTAGAGTTTGGGGCGGGAGAAGTTCGGGTGAGCAGTTCTTC. It encodes CSARVWGGRSSGEQFF. The chain carries TRBV20-1 and TRBJ2-1; 7 positions match TRBD2. Germline CDR1 reads DFQATT; CDR2 reads SNEGSKA (reference sequence). CDR3 length equals 16 residues. Unmatched junction bases numbered 15, after V lost 1 base and J lost 9 bases.

This clonotype was seen a handful of times. The rearrangement joins TRBV28 to TRBJ2-1, with D possibly matching TRBD2 (5 bases). Germline V gene lookup returns CDR1 MDHEN and CDR2 SYDVKM. This CDR3 is 17 amino acids long. Trimming shortened V by 4 bases and J by 3 bases, and 19 bases separated the two germline ends. The CDR3 region is CASSSSRTPGSYNEQFF. CDR3 nucleotides: TGTGCCAGCAGTTCCTCAAGGACTCCTGGGAGCTACAATGAGCAGTTCTTC.

This clonotype was observed a few times. This rearrangement joins TRBV15 to TRBJ2-7; a possible D gene is TRBD1 (5 bases). Per germline, CDR1 LNHNV and CDR2 YYDKDF (reference sequence). CDR3 length: 16 residues. V was shortened by 2 bases and J by 0 bases, with 14 bases between the two germline ends. The DNA of the CDR3 is TGTGCCACCAGCAGATCCACTGGGGCGGTCTCCTACGAGCAGTACTTC. Translated: CATSRSTGAVSYEQYF.

The table lists this clonotype with many counts. The chain joins TRBV29-1 to TRBJ2-1; D is uncertain. The CDR3 is made up of 13 amino acids. The V end lost 3 bases, the J end lost 2 bases, and 8 bases lay between the germline ends. The germline gives CDR1 SQVTM, CDR2 ANQGSEA. The CDR3 DNA sequence: TGCAGCGTTGAGAACAGCACCTACAATGAGCAGTTCTTC. Amino acids: CSVENSTYNEQFF.

This clonotype was seen at least ten times. The chain carries TRBV20-1 and TRBJ2-7; 7 nucleotides line up with TRBD2. The CDR3 is 14 residues long. Trimming took 4 bases from V and 0 from J; bases not matched to a gene: 6. Germline CDR1 is DFQATT and CDR2 is SNEGSKA (reference sequence). CDR3 region: CSATLAGHSYEQYF. The CDR3 DNA sequence: TGCAGTGCTACCTTAGCGGGTCACTCCTACGAGCAGTACTTC.

This clonotype occurred many times. The J gene is TRBJ1-1, the V gene TRBV5-5, with a weak D call TRBD1 (5 bases). The CDR3 is 11 amino acids. Germline V gene sequence: CDR1 SGHKS, CDR2 YYEKEE (reference sequence). V was cut by 2 bases and J by 8 bases, with 7 bases left in between. CDR3 bases: TGTGCCAGCAGCTTTTGGGACGAAGCTTTCTTT. This encodes CASSFWDEAFF.

V and J are TRBV30 and TRBJ2-1; D possibly corresponds to TRBD2 (6 bases). The CDR3 spans 15 residues. The germline CDR1 and CDR2 sequences are GTSNPN and SVGIG (reference sequence). Trimming shortened V by 0 bases and J by 7 bases, and 16 bases separated the two germline ends. This CDR3 is CAWSVTRGVRNEQFF. CDR3 nucleotide sequence: TGTGCCTGGAGTGTTACGCGGGGCGTGAGGAATGAGCAGTTCTTC.

Concerning this clonotype itself: A much bigger clone sits one base away, suggesting this may be a read error. The CDR3 ends on some other residue instead of the conserved phenylalanine or tryptophan, so this is likely a read error. J is TRBJ1-2 and V is TRBV15; D is possibly TRBD1 (6 bases). This CDR3 is built from 13 residues. The germline V gene encodes CDR1 LNHNV and CDR2 YYDKDF (reference sequence). Trimming cost V 3 bases and J 6 bases, with 11 bases left between them. The CDR3 loop reads CATSRENRDGYTS. The DNA for the CDR3 is TGTGCCACCAGCAGGGAAAACAGGGATGGCTACACCTCC.

This clonotype came up many times. The chain is built from TRBV6-5 and TRBJ2-7; a possible D gene is TRBD2 (6 bases). V shed 2 bases and J shed 7 bases, with 12 bases lying between them. Germline assignment: CDR1 MNHEY and CDR2 SVGAGI. The CDR3 loop spans 13 amino acids. CDR3 in amino acids: CASSYVGLGEQYF. The CDR3 nucleotides are TGTGCCAGCAGTTACGTGGGACTGGGAGAGCAGTACTTC.

On this clonotype itself: At one end the junction does not follow the germline gene, possibly because of a read error. The V and J genes are TRBV7-9 and TRBJ2-7; D call uncertain. From germline, CDR1 is SEHNR and CDR2 FQNEAQ (reference sequence). This CDR3 spans 12 amino acids. DNA for the CDR3: TGTGCCAGCAGCGCCCGGACCTACGAGAAGTACTTC. It is translated as CASSARTYEKYF.

The chain couples TRBV10-3 to TRBJ2-5, with no clear D. CDR1 ENHRY and CDR2 SYGVKD come from the germline V gene. CDR3 length: 17 residues. Trimming pared 3 bases from V and 5 bases from J, leaving 22 bases between. CDR3 sequence reads: CAISDFPAPPTKETQYF. CDR3 nucleotide sequence: TGTGCCATCAGTGATTTCCCTGCCCCCCCCACAAAGGAGACCCAGTACTTC.

This clonotype was picked up a small number of times. The gene calls are TRBV6-5 and TRBJ2-7, with a tentative D call TRBD2 (5 bases). Trimming removed 3 bases from V and 2 bases from J, with 14 bases in between. The CDR3 spans 15 residues. The germline gives CDR1 MNHEY, CDR2 SVGAGI. The CDR3, as DNA: TGTGCCAGCAGTTATTTCGGGGAAGGGCCCTACGAGCAGTACTTC. Its translation is CASSYFGEGPYEQYF.

On this clonotype: A much larger clone sits a single nucleotide away, making a read error possible. V and J are TRBV12-3 or TRBV12-4 and TRBJ1-1, with D possibly being TRBD1 (6 bases). The CDR3 is made up of 11 amino acids. Trimming left V 8 bases short and J 11 bases short, with 15 bases between. The CDR3 coding sequence is TGTGCCAGCGAATCGGAGGGGGATGCTTTCTTT. It specifies CASESEGDAFF.

This clonotype was picked up many times. This sequence joins TRBV20-1 and TRBJ2-7; the match to TRBD2 covers 8 bases. The CDR3 extends over 13 amino acids. CDR1 and CDR2 (germline): DFQATT, SNEGSKA (reference sequence). Trimming at V came to 5 bases and at J to 3 bases, leaving 6 bases not matched to a gene. The CDR3: CSALERELYEQYF. Written as DNA, the CDR3 is TGCAGTGCTTTAGAGCGGGAGCTCTACGAGCAGTACTTC.